This T cell receptor (beta chain) was captured in a study of T cell responses to AZD1222 COVID-19 vaccine. Clones were read by immunoSEQ multiplex PCR, and TCRdb kept only the in-frame ones, dropping some. Of 85,000 to 95,000 clones detected, about 89% appear once; the ten largest clones hold roughly 5%. CDR1 GTSNPN and CDR2 SVGIG come from the germline V gene (reference sequence). V trimming: 1 base; J trimming: 5 bases; junction bases outside the gene matches: 10. The CDR3 totals 15 residues. This clone was detected a few times. This receptor was identified in an adult who received the AZD1222 COVID-19 vaccine. The chain couples TRBV30 to TRBJ1-1, with 7 positions matching TRBD1. The sequences come from peripheral blood, collected 28 days after the second AZD1222 dose. CDR3 sequence reads: CAWSGGGRGKTEAFF. As DNA, the CDR3 is TGTGCCTGGAGTGGAGGGGGCAGGGGAAAAACTGAAGCTTTCTTT.